This T cell receptor beta chain was identified in a study of control samples from healthy donors and cancer patients. V was shortened by 5 bases and J by 9 bases, with 17 bases between the two germline ends. The CDR3 loop spans 13 amino acids. Germline CDR1 reads MNHEY; CDR2 reads SMNVEV (reference sequence). Only in-frame clones appear in the TCRdb table, and some are missing; sequencing was by immunoSEQ multiplex PCR. This sample has about 96,000 clones, with 80% to 95% found just once. This sequence joins TRBV27 and TRBJ2-7; D is tentatively TRBD1 or TRBD2 (5 bases each). This TCR came from a man younger than 35 in good health. Source material: blood. The DNA for the CDR3 is TGTGCCAGCAGTCCCGGGGCACGGATAGGGCAGTACTTC. Protein sequence: CASSPGARIGQYF.